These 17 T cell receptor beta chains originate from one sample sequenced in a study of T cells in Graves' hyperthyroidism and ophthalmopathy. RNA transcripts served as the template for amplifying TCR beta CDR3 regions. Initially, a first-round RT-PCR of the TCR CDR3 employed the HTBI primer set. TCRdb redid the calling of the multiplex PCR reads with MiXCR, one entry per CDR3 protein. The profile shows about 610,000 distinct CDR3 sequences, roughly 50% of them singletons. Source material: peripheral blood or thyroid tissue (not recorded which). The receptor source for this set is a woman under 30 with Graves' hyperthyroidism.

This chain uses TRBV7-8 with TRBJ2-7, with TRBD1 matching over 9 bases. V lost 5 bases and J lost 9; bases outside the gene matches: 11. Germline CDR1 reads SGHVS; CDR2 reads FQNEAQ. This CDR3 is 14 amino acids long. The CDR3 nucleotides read TGTGCCAGCAGCCAAAGGGACAGGGCCCATTGGCAGTACTTC. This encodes CASSQRDRAHWQYF.

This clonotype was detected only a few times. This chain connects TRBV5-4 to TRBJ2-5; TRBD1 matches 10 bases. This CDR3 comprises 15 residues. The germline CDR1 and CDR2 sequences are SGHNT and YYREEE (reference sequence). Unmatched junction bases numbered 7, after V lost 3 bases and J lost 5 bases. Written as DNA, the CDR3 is TGTGCCAGCAGCTCCGGGACAGGGGTGGGCGAGACCCAGTACTTC. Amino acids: CASSSGTGVGETQYF.

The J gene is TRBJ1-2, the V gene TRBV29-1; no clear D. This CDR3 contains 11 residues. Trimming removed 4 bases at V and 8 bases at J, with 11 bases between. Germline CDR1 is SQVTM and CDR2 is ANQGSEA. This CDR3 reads CSVGGPLGYTF. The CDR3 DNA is TGCAGCGTTGGAGGGCCTCTGGGCTACACCTTC.

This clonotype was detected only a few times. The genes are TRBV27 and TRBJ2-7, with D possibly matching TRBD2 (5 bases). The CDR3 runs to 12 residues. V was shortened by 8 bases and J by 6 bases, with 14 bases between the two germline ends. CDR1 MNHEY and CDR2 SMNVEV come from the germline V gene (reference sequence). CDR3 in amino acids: CASSLTGFEQYF. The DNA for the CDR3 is TGTGCCAGCTCACTGACGGGGTTCGAGCAGTACTTC.

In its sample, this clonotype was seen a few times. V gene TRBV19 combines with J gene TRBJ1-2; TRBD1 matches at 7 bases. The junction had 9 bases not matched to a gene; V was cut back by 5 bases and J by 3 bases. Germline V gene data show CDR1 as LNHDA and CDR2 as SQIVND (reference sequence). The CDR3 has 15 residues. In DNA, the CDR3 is TGTGCCAGTAGTGCTGTCCCGGGACAGTACTATGGCTACACCTTC. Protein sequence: CASSAVPGQYYGYTF. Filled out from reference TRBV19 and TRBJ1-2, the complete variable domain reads DGGITQSPKYLFRKEGQNVTLSCEQNLNHDAMYWYRQDPGQGLRLIYYSQIVNDFQKGDIAEGYSVSREKKESFPLTVTSAQKNPTAFYLCASSAVPGQYYGYTFGSGTRLTVV.

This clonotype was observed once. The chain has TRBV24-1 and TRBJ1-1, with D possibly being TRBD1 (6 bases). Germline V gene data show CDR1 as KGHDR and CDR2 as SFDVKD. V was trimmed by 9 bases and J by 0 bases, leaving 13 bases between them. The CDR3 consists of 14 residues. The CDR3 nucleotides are TGTGCCACCCCTCCTAGGACAGTGAACACTGAAGCTTTCTTT. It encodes CATPPRTVNTEAFF.

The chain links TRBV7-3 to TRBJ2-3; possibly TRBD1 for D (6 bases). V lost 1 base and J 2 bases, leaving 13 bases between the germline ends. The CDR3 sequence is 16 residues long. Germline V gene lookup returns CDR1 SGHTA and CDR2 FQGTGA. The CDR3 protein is CASSLNTGLNTDTQYF. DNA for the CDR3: TGTGCCAGCAGCTTAAATACAGGGCTAAACACAGATACGCAGTATTTT.

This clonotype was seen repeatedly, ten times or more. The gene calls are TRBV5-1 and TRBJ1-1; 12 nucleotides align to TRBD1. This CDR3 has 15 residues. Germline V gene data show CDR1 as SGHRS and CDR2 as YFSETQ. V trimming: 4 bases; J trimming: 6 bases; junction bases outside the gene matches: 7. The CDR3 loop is CASSQEGQGASEAFF. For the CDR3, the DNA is TGCGCCAGCAGCCAGGAGGGACAGGGGGCTTCTGAAGCTTTCTTT.

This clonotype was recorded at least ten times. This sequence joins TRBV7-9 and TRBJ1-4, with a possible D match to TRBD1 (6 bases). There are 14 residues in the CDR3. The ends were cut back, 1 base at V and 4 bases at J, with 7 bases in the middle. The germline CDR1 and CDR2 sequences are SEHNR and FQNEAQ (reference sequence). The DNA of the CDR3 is TGTGCCAGCAGCTTAGGGACAGTTAATGAAAAACTGTTTTTT. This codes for CASSLGTVNEKLFF. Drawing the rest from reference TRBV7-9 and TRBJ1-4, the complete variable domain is DTGVSQNPRHKITKRGQNVTFRCDPISEHNRLYWYRQTLGQGPEFLTYFQNEAQLEKSRLLSDRFSAERPKGSFSTLEIQRTEQGDSAMYLCASSLGTVNEKLFFGSGTQLSVL.

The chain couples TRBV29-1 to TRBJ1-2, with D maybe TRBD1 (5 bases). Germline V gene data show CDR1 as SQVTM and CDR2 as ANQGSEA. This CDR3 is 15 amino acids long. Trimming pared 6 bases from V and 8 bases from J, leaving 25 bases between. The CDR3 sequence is CSVAAGRSGVWGYTF. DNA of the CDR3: TGCAGCGTCGCCGCAGGGAGGTCGGGGGTATGGGGCTACACCTTC. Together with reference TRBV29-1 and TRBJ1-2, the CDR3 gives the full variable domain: SAVISQKPSRDICQRGTSLTIQCQVDSQVTMMFWYRQQPGQSLTLIATANQGSEATYESGFVIDKFPISRPNLTFSTLTVSNMSPEDSSIYLCSVAAGRSGVWGYTFGSGTRLTVV.

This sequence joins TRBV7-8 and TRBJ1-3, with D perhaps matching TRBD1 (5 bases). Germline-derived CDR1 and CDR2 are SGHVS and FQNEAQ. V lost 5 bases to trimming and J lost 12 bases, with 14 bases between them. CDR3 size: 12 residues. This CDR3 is CASSLQTDHIYF. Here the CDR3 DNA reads TGTGCCAGCAGCCTTCAGACAGATCACATATATTTT. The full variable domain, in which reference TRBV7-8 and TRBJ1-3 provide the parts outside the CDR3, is GAGVSQSPRYKVAKRGQDVALRCDPISGHVSLFWYQQALGQGPEFLTYFQNEAQLDKSGLPSDRFFAERPEGSVSTLKIQRTQQEDSAVYLCASSLQTDHIYFGEGSWLTVV.

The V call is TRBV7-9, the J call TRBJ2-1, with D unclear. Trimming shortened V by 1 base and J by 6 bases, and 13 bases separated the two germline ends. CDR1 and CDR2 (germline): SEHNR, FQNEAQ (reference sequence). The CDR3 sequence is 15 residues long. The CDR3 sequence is CASSLVEKGSNEQFF. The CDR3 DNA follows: TGTGCCAGCAGCTTAGTCGAAAAAGGGTCCAATGAGCAGTTCTTC.

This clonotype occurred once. The CDR3 spells CSGLAGERYNEQFF. CDR3 nucleotides: TGCAGCGGACTAGCGGGAGAACGATACAATGAGCAGTTCTTC. The V gene is TRBV29-1, the J gene TRBJ2-1; 12 nucleotides match TRBD2. The CDR3 runs to 14 residues. The trim removed 7 bases at V and 4 bases at J, leaving 5 bases unmatched. CDR1 SQVTM and CDR2 ANQGSEA come from the germline V gene.

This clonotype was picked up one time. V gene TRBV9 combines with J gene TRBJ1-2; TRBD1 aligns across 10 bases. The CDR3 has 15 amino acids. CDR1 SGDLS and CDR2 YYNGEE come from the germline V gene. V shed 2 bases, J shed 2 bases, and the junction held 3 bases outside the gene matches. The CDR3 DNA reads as TGTGCCAGCAGCGTGACAGGGGGCTTGAACTATGGCTACACCTTC. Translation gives CASSVTGGLNYGYTF.

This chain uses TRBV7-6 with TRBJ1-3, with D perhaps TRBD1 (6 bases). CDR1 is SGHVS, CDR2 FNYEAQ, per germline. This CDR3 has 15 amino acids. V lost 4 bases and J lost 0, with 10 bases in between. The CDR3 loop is CASSWGGGSGNTIYF. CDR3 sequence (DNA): TGTGCCAGCAGCTGGGGAGGGGGCTCTGGAAACACCATATATTTT.

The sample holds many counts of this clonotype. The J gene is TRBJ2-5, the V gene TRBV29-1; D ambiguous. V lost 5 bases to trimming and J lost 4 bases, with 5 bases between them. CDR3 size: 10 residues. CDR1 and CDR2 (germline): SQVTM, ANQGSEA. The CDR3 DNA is TGCAGCGTTCGGCGAGAGACCCAGTACTTC. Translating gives CSVRRETQYF.

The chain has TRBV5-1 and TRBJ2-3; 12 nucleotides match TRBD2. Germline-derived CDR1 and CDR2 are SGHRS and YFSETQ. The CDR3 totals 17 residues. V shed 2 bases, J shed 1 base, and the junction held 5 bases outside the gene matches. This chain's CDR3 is CASSFLAGGPGTDTQYF. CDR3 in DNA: TGCGCCAGCAGCTTCCTAGCGGGAGGGCCCGGCACAGATACGCAGTATTTT.